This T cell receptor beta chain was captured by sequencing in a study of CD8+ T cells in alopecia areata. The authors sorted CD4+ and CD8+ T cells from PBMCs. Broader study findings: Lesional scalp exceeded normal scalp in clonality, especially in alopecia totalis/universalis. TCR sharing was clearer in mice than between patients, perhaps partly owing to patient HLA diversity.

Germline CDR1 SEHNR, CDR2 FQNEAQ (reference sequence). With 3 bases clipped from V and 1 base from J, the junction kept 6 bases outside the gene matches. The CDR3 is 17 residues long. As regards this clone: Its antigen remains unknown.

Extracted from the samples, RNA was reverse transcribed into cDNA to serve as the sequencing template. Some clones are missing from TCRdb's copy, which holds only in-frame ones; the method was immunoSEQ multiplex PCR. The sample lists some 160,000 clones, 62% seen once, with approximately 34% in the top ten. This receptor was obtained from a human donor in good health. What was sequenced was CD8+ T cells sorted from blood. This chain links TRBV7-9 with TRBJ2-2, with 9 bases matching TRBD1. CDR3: CASSLGPGQGNTGELFF. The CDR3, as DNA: TGTGCCAGCAGCTTGGGTCCGGGACAGGGGAACACCGGGGAGCTGTTTTTT.